This record concerns one T cell receptor beta chain sequence. Its antigen is still unknown. The sample is drawn from a study of beta chain features in type 1 diabetes. Overall study findings and caveats: The study found fewer insertions and more deletions at VDJ junctions in type 1 diabetes patients.

CD45RO/CCR7/CD25/CD127/CD95/CD27 sorting isolated CD4+ naive, central memory, regulatory and stem cell-like memory cells. cDNA synthesis used the whole RNA isolate, giving expressed TCRB sequences. TCRdb's table, derived via immunoSEQ multiplex PCR, lists solely in-frame clones and lacks some. The sample has about 360,000 clones; around 13% are singletons. The material sequenced was naive CD4+ T cells from blood. This clonotype was sampled from a man aged 18 to 35 in good health.

CDR3 amino acids: CASSETSGRFYNEQFF. The DNA of the CDR3 is TGTGCCAGCAGCGAAACCAGCGGGAGGTTTTACAATGAGCAGTTCTTC. The chain has TRBV7-3 and TRBJ2-1, with 9 bases lining up with TRBD2. The CDR3 has 16 amino acids. The V and J ends lost 5 bases and 4 bases, in that order; junction bases with no gene match: 9. Per the germline V gene, CDR1 is SGHTA and CDR2 is FQGTGA.